The entry below describes one TCR beta chain. Antigen specificity is unknown. This specimen belongs to a study of shared clonotypes between healthy human individuals. Study-level points and caveats: Non-shared clonotypes were found to have lower generation probabilities than the clonotypes that were shared by all four of the sorted-subset donors.

Only Caucasian adults living in Nashville, Tennessee made up the donor group. The CDR3 consists of 15 residues. V was trimmed by 7 bases and J by 6 bases, leaving 21 bases between them. Per the germline V gene, CDR1 is LGHNA and CDR2 is YNFKEQ. Data came from immunoSEQ multiplex PCR; TCRdb stores just in-frame clones and leaves some out. Of fewer than 3 million clones in the sample, about 90% were seen once. This chain uses TRBV4-2 with TRBJ1-1; D not resolved. The clonotype originates from a man between 18 and 35 years old in good health. Some clones in this sample may be carry-over from other donors' samples. Sequencing was done on a sample of naive CD4+ T cells from PBMCs. Subset here: CD45RA+ positively selected. As DNA, the CDR3 is TGTGCCAGCACCCAGACGGTAGTGGATGGGGCTGAAGCTTTCTTT. Encoded protein: CASTQTVVDGAEAFF.